This note documents a single T cell receptor (beta chain) sequence. Survey-level immunoSEQ sequencing profiled the TCR beta repertoire. Data came from immunoSEQ multiplex PCR; TCRdb stores just in-frame clones and leaves some out. The table has nearly 70,000 clones, just under 95% seen once. The CDR3 runs to 14 residues. Germline V gives CDR1 SGHTA, CDR2 FQGTGA. Unmatched junction bases numbered 6, after V lost 10 bases and J lost 2 bases. V gene TRBV7-3 combines with J gene TRBJ1-3; 9 bases agree with TRBD1. The sequence came from a man aged 40-50 years with rheumatoid arthritis. Sequenced material: PBMCs. CDR3 bases: TGTGCCATAGGAGGGACAGGGCCTGGAAACACCATATATTTT. Residues: CAIGGTGPGNTIYF.